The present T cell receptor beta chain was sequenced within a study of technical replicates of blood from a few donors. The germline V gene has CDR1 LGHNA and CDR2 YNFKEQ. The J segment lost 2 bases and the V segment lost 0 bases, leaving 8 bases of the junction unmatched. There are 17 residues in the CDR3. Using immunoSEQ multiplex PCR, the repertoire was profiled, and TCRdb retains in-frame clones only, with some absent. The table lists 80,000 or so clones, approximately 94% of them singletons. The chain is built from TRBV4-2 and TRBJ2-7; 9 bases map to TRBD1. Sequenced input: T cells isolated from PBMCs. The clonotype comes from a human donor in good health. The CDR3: CASSQEQTGTGTYEQYF. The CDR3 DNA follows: TGTGCCAGCAGCCAAGAGCAAACCGGGACAGGGACCTACGAGCAGTACTTC.